What follows are 18 T cell receptor beta chains derived from one specimen sequenced in a study of T cells expressing NK-cell markers. From the 5' RACE reads, TCRdb lists one entry per CDR3 protein and no DNA. Its table lists approximately 420,000 distinct CDR3 sequences. Input material: blood T cells: a sorted CD56 or NKG2C T cell subset, CD4+ or CD8+ T cells, or bulk PBMC T cells (not recorded which). The receptors derive from a woman between 50 and 59 years old in good health.

The chain employs TRBV11-2 and TRBJ2-1; no DNA is available, so the TRBD2 call from TCRdb remains unchecked. The length of the CDR3 is 17 residues. Germline lookup yields CDR1 SGHAT and CDR2 FQNNGV. CDR3 residues: CASSYGGLAGVYNEQFF.

V gene TRBV12-3 or TRBV12-4 combines with J gene TRBJ2-7; TCRdb designates TRBD2, a call that cannot be tested without DNA. The CDR3 loop spans 15 amino acids. CDR3 residues: CASRPGLAASYEQYF.

V gene TRBV29-1 combines with J gene TRBJ2-3; the D call of TRBD2 rests on TCRdb alone, since no DNA is present to check it. Germline lookup yields CDR1 SQVTM and CDR2 ANQGSEA. This CDR3 is built from 13 residues. The CDR3: CSVESGRRDTQYF.

The rearrangement links TRBV5-1 to TRBJ2-3; absent DNA, TCRdb's TRBD1 call cannot be checked. Germline assignment: CDR1 SGHRS and CDR2 YFSETQ. CDR3 length equals 12 residues. CDR3 amino acids: CASSLTGESQYF.

This rearrangement joins TRBV20-1 to TRBJ2-2; TCRdb indicates TRBD1, and absent DNA this call remains unverified. CDR3 size: 13 residues. Looked up from germline, CDR1 is DFQATT and CDR2 is SNEGSKA (reference sequence). This CDR3 is CSARGVMTGELFF.

V and J are TRBV7-9 and TRBJ2-5; no DNA is available, so the TRBD2 call from TCRdb remains unchecked. Germline CDR1 and CDR2: SEHNR and FQNEAQ (reference sequence). This CDR3 comprises 18 residues. This chain's CDR3 is CASSFRRPGLQPEETQYF. Drawing the rest from reference TRBV7-9 and TRBJ2-5, the complete variable domain is DTGVSQNPRHKITKRGQNVTFRCDPISEHNRLYWYRQTLGQGPEFLTYFQNEAQLEKSRLLSDRFSAERPKGSFSTLEIQRTEQGDSAMYLCASSFRRPGLQPEETQYFGPGTRLLVL.

The chain joins TRBV30 to TRBJ2-2; TCRdb gives TRBD1 as the D gene, but with no DNA this cannot be confirmed. CDR3 length: 15 residues. In germline, CDR1 is GTSNPN, CDR2 SVGIG (reference sequence). The CDR3 sequence is CAWRWGTLGTGELFF.

This sequence joins TRBV24-1 and TRBJ2-3; no DNA is available, so the TRBD2 call from TCRdb remains unchecked. This CDR3 comprises 14 residues. In germline, CDR1 is KGHDR, CDR2 SFDVKD. The CDR3: CATEPAGDGDTQYF.

The V gene is TRBV11-2, the J gene TRBJ1-6. The germline V gene has CDR1 SGHAT and CDR2 FQNNGV. The CDR3 sequence is 15 residues long. Here the CDR3 reads CASSSQRGYNSPLHF.

CDR3 protein: CASSLNPPGSGYTF. The chain carries TRBV5-1 and TRBJ1-2; absent DNA, TCRdb's TRBD1 call cannot be checked. CDR1 and CDR2 from the germline V gene are SGHRS and YFSETQ. This CDR3 is built from 14 residues. Looking up the rest from reference TRBV5-1 and TRBJ1-2 gives the full variable domain: KAGVTQTPRYLIKTRGQQVTLSCSPISGHRSVSWYQQTPGQGLQFLFEYFSETQRNKGNFPGRFSGRQFSNSRSEMNVSTLELGDSALYLCASSLNPPGSGYTFGSGTRLTVV.

The rearrangement uses TRBV5-1 and TRBJ2-3; TCRdb picks TRBD1, but there is no DNA to check that call. The germline V gene encodes CDR1 SGHRS and CDR2 YFSETQ. This CDR3 has 16 amino acids. The CDR3 sequence is CASSALGQTSTDTQYF.

The genes are TRBV12-3 or TRBV12-4 and TRBJ2-7; no DNA is available, so the TRBD2 call from TCRdb remains unchecked. This CDR3 is 16 amino acids long. The CDR3 loop is CASSWRAQGGSYEQYF.

This chain links TRBV14 with TRBJ2-3. The germline CDR1 and CDR2 sequences are SGHDN and FVKESK. The CDR3 length is 14 residues. The CDR3 protein is CASSQVSGADTQYF.

The chain joins TRBV6-5 to TRBJ1-3; TCRdb names TRBD1, which stays unverified in the absence of DNA. The CDR3 has 14 residues. The V gene's germline CDR1 is MNHEY and CDR2 SVGAGI. The CDR3 loop reads CASGVTGGRNTIYF.

This chain links TRBV7-9 with TRBJ1-5. This CDR3 has 12 amino acids. Per germline, CDR1 SEHNR and CDR2 FQNEAQ (reference sequence). The CDR3 loop is CASSPDHQPQHF.

The genes are TRBV20-1 and TRBJ2-1; absent DNA, TCRdb's TRBD2 call cannot be checked. The CDR3 is made up of 12 amino acids. From germline, CDR1 is DFQATT and CDR2 SNEGSKA (reference sequence). The chain's CDR3 is CSAALRSGQQFF.

The chain recombines TRBV11-2 with TRBJ2-1; as DNA is missing, the TRBD1 call by TCRdb cannot be tested. CDR3 size: 15 residues. The germline CDR1 and CDR2 sequences are SGHAT and FQNNGV. The CDR3 sequence is CASSLEAGPLNEQFF.

The rearrangement joins TRBV27 to TRBJ2-3; the TRBD2 assignment by TCRdb is unverifiable without DNA. CDR3 length equals 17 residues. Germline V CDR1 and CDR2: MNHEY, SMNVEV (reference sequence). This CDR3 is CASTGIRTSGSLDTQYF.